This entry is about one T cell receptor (beta chain). This specimen belongs to a study of blood T cell repertoires in COVID-19. V was clipped by 3 bases and J by 0 bases, with 10 bases between them. Per the germline V gene, CDR1 is SGHAT and CDR2 is FQNNGV. This CDR3 contains 15 residues. Libraries were prepared by immunoSEQ multiplex PCR; TCRdb keeps only in-frame clonotypes and omits some of them. Among about 150,000 clones listed, 91% were seen once. Sequenced: peripheral blood. This sequence originates from a man in his fifties or sixties with acute or convalescent COVID-19. The rearrangement joins TRBV11-2 to TRBJ2-3; D ambiguous. The CDR3 sequence: CASSLFVLSTDTQYF. The CDR3 nucleotides read TGTGCCAGCAGCTTGTTTGTCCTTAGCACAGATACGCAGTATTTT.